This entry concerns a single T cell receptor beta chain. In the original workflow: Estimation of nucleated cell counts relied on the amplification of reference gene primers. Method: immunoSEQ multiplex PCR; TCRdb's copy keeps in-frame clones and lacks some. V and J calls and clone size are as listed in that table; D and trimming were resolved from the DNA. This sample has just over 300,000 clones, with around 91% found just once. This sample was included in a study of blood T cell repertoires in COVID-19. Overall study: Donors in the United States, Italy and Spain gave samples during acute or convalescent COVID-19. The cDNA or gDNA used as material had been derived from T cells, B-cell-depleted T cells, or PBMCs.

The age range of participants was 18 to 89 years, with residence in some 25 US areas. The germline CDR1 and CDR2 sequences are MDHEN and SYDVKM. The CDR3 loop spans 16 amino acids. The junction had 16 bases not matched to a gene; V was cut back by 7 bases and J by 8 bases. The rearrangement links TRBV28 to TRBJ2-1; 8 bases map to TRBD2. The specimen sequenced was PBMCs or T cells enriched from blood (not recorded which). This TCR was recovered from a woman between 18 and 29 years old with acute COVID-19. This CDR3 is CASTSEGTSARDEQFF. The DNA of the CDR3 is TGTGCCAGCACTTCCGAAGGGACTAGTGCCAGGGATGAGCAGTTCTTC.